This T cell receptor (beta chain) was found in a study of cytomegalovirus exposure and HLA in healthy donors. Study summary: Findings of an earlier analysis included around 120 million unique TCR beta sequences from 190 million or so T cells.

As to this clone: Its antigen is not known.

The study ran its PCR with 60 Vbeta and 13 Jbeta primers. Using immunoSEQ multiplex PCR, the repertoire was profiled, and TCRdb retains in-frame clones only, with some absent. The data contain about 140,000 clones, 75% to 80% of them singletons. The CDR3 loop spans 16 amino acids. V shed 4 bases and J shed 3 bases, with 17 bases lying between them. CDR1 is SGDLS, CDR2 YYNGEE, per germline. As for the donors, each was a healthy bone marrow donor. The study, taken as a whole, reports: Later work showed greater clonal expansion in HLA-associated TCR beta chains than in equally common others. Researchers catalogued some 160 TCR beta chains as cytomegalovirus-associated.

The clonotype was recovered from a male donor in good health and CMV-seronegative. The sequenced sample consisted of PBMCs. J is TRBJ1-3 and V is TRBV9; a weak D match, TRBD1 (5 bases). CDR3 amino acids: CASSPAGGGVGNTIYF. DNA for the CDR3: TGTGCCAGCAGCCCAGCGGGGGGAGGGGTTGGAAACACCATATATTTT.